The entry below describes one T cell receptor beta chain. As to time point: peripheral blood 6 weeks after treatment start. This record comes from a study of PD-L1 blockade in urothelial cancer. Generated by immunoSEQ multiplex PCR, the TCRdb table keeps only in-frame clones and is missing some. The sample shows 100,000 to 150,000 clones, around 86% of them seen only once. Between the trimmed V and J ends, which lost 5 bases and 0 bases, there was a span of 17 bases. CDR1 is MDHEN, CDR2 SYDVKM, per germline. This CDR3 has 18 residues. Sequenced material: PBMCs, taken around atezolizumab (anti-PD-L1) treatment. This chain joins TRBV28 and TRBJ1-6, with a tentative D call TRBD1 (6 bases). The TCR sequence derives from a man over 45 with urothelial cancer. Here the CDR3 reads CASSLNWGGTSYNSPLHF. CDR3 DNA: TGTGCCAGCAGTCTCAATTGGGGGGGCACCTCCTATAATTCACCCCTCCACTTT. Supplemented by reference TRBV28 and TRBJ1-6, the full variable domain reads DVKVTQSSRYLVKRTGEKVFLECVQDMDHENMFWYRQDPGLGLRLIYFSYDVKMKEKGDIPEGYSVSREKKERFSLILESASTNQTSMYLCASSLNWGGTSYNSPLHFGNGTRLTVT.